A single sample gave rise to the 14 T cell receptor beta chains below, sequenced in a study of T cell repertoires in cytomegalovirus infection. From the reads, TCRdb called clonotypes with MiXCR, one entry per CDR3 protein. The table records under 350,000 distinct CDR3 sequences, 20% to 25% of them present only once. The antigens these receptors bind are not known. This material consisted of cultured PBMCs, taken from culture after CMV antigen stimulation. The receptors were sampled from a human donor in good health (CMV status not recorded). Some clones in this sample may be carry-over from other donors' samples.

V is TRBV7-2 and J is TRBJ2-3, with 7 bases identical to TRBD1. This CDR3 spans 16 amino acids. The trim removed 5 bases at V and 2 bases at J, leaving 10 bases unmatched. Germline values: CDR1 SGHTA, CDR2 FQGNSA. The CDR3 region is CASSPPRQGLTDTQYF. In nucleotides, the CDR3 is TGTGCCAGCAGCCCCCCCCGACAGGGCCTCACAGATACGCAGTATTTT.

The gene calls are TRBV18 and TRBJ2-7; TRBD2 matches 13 bases. Germline CDR1 KGHSH, CDR2 LQKENI. CDR3 length: 15 residues. V lost 3 bases to trimming and J lost 6 bases; unmatched junction nucleotides: 5. For the CDR3, the DNA is TGTGCCAGCTCACCTGGACTAGCGGGAGTAGGCGAGCAGTACTTC. It translates to CASSPGLAGVGEQYF.

This clonotype was seen more than once but under ten times. The chain links TRBV6-2 or TRBV6-3 to TRBJ1-1, with a weak D call TRBD1 (5 bases). The length of the CDR3 is 13 residues. V lost 6 bases and J 2 bases, leaving 10 bases between the germline ends. Germline CDR1 and CDR2: MNHEY and SVGEGT. CDR3 in amino acids: CASRDRINTEAFF. CDR3 in DNA: TGTGCCAGCAGAGACAGAATAAACACTGAAGCTTTCTTT.

This sequence joins TRBV6-2 or TRBV6-3 and TRBJ1-5, with unresolved D. Trimming cost V 8 bases and J 1 base, with 6 bases left between them. This CDR3 is built from 12 residues. Looked up from germline, CDR1 is MNHEY and CDR2 is SVGEGT. CDR3 in amino acids: CASQDSNQPQHF. CDR3 sequence (DNA): TGTGCCAGCCAGGACAGCAATCAGCCCCAGCATTTT.

The CDR3 nucleotides are TGCAGTGCACACGGTGGCCCTAGCGGCACAGATACGCAGTATTTT. Its translation: CSAHGGPSGTDTQYF. This sequence joins TRBV20-1 and TRBJ2-3, with D possibly being TRBD2 (6 bases). This CDR3 contains 15 residues. V lost 6 bases, J lost 1 base, and 17 bases lay in between. In germline, CDR1 is DFQATT, CDR2 SNEGSKA (reference sequence).

This chain connects TRBV6-2 or TRBV6-3 to TRBJ2-1; tentatively, D is TRBD1 (6 bases). Trimming took 2 bases from V and 0 from J, leaving 14 bases between them. CDR1 is MNHEY, CDR2 SVGEGT, per germline. CDR3 length: 17 amino acids. In DNA form, the CDR3 reads TGTGCCAGCAGTTACGCGCAGGGGCGAAACTCCTACAATGAGCAGTTCTTC. It yields the protein CASSYAQGRNSYNEQFF.

In this sample, this clonotype turned up a few times. The V gene is TRBV19, the J gene TRBJ2-3; 10 nucleotides line up with TRBD1. CDR3 size: 16 residues. Per germline, CDR1 LNHDA and CDR2 SQIVND (reference sequence). The V gene end was trimmed by 5 bases and the J gene end by 4 bases; junction bases not matched to a gene: 9. The CDR3 DNA reads TGTGCCAGTAGTCTGCGACAGGGGGCTATAGCAGATACGCAGTATTTT. This sequence encodes CASSLRQGAIADTQYF.

This clonotype was observed a few times. The V and J genes are TRBV12-3 or TRBV12-4 and TRBJ1-5; TRBD1 is a possible D gene (5 bases). The CDR3 is 12 residues long. Trimming removed 5 bases from V and 7 bases from J, with 9 bases in between. In DNA form, the CDR3 reads TGTGCCAGCAGTGGGAGGGGCCAGCCCCAGCATTTT. Encoded protein: CASSGRGQPQHF.

V is TRBV7-9 and J is TRBJ2-5, with D uncertain. Between the trimmed V and J ends, which lost 3 bases and 0 bases, there was a span of 8 bases. This CDR3 region has 14 residues. The germline gives CDR1 SEHNR, CDR2 FQNEAQ (reference sequence). CDR3 region: CASSFDVYQETQYF. CDR3 bases: TGTGCCAGCAGCTTTGATGTGTACCAAGAGACCCAGTACTTC.

In its sample, this clonotype was seen many times. The chain combines TRBV5-4 with TRBJ2-1, with 12 bases matching TRBD2. V trimming: 4 bases; J trimming: 8 bases; junction bases outside the gene matches: 10. From germline, CDR1 is SGHNT and CDR2 YYREEE (reference sequence). The CDR3 totals 16 residues. The CDR3 DNA follows: TGTGCCAGCAGCGCCTACCTAGCGGGAGGGACGGATGAGCAGTTCTTC. It encodes CASSAYLAGGTDEQFF.

The CDR3 DNA is TGTGCCAGTAGTACCTTGGACAGTCTAAATGAGCAGTTCTTC. Translating gives CASSTLDSLNEQFF. This chain joins TRBV19 and TRBJ2-1, with TRBD1 as a possible D gene (6 bases). V was cut by 4 bases and J by 7 bases, with 14 bases left in between. Per the germline V gene, CDR1 is LNHDA and CDR2 is SQIVND (reference sequence). CDR3 length equals 14 residues.

This clonotype was picked up a small number of times. The rearrangement links TRBV28 to TRBJ2-3, with unresolved D. V shed 0 bases and J shed 2 bases, with 15 bases lying between them. In germline, CDR1 is MDHEN, CDR2 SYDVKM. The CDR3 is 17 residues long. The CDR3 loop reads CASSLWSAPGATDTQYF. The DNA of the CDR3 is TGTGCCAGCAGTTTATGGTCGGCTCCTGGAGCCACAGATACGCAGTATTTT.

At least ten counts were recorded for this clonotype. J is TRBJ2-2 and V is TRBV6-2 or TRBV6-3, with TRBD1 matching 9 bases. The CDR3 contains 18 residues. Germline CDR1 MNHEY, CDR2 SVGEGT. V dropped 6 bases and J dropped 4; count of bases not matched to a gene: 15. As DNA, the CDR3 is TGTGCCAGCAGAATTACTTACCCGGGACAGGGACCCACCGGGGAGCTGTTTTTT. This encodes CASRITYPGQGPTGELFF.

The V and J genes are TRBV19 and TRBJ1-1, with a weak D call TRBD1 (5 bases). Per the germline V gene, CDR1 is LNHDA and CDR2 is SQIVND (reference sequence). This CDR3 is 11 amino acids long. V was pared by 7 bases and J by 8 bases, with 11 bases between. CDR3: CASIDRFEAFF. Written as DNA, the CDR3 is TGTGCCAGTATCGACAGATTCGAAGCTTTCTTT.